This TCR beta chain was captured in a study of shared clonotypes between healthy human individuals. Study conclusions and caveats: Relative to memory subsets, naive subsets generally showed larger estimated richness. Measured sharing among donors was expected to vary with sequencing depth. Clonotypes shared by all four sorted-subset donors had higher generation probabilities than non-shared clonotypes.

Only in-frame clones appear in the TCRdb table, and some are missing; sequencing was by immunoSEQ multiplex PCR. This sample yields about 800,000 clones, of which about 96% are seen a single time; 0.2% to 0.25% belongs to the top ten. The count of this clone is one. Its antigen is as yet unknown. CD45RO-negative, CCR7-positively selected cells formed the naive CD8 fraction, excluding terminally differentiated effector memory CD45RA+ cells. The CDR3 length is 15 residues. Trimming took 2 bases from V and 5 from J; bases not matched to a gene: 9. The V gene's germline CDR1 is SGHRS and CDR2 YFSETQ. The clonotype comes from a young man in good health. The chain carries TRBV5-1 and TRBJ2-7; 8 bases are shared with TRBD1. Source material: naive CD8+ T cells sorted from blood. This chain's CDR3 is CASSFYVGQGNEQYF. CDR3 in DNA: TGCGCCAGCAGCTTTTACGTTGGACAGGGCAACGAGCAGTACTTC.